The 29 T cell receptor beta chains listed next were all sequenced from one sample in a study of cytomegalovirus exposure and HLA in healthy donors. Repertoires were generated with immunoSEQ multiplex PCR, while TCRdb's copy carries only in-frame clones and drops some. The sample contains about 150,000 clones, roughly 91% of which appear only once. The sample consisted of PBMCs. The receptors shown here come from a woman under 30 in good health and CMV-seropositive.

The CDR3 DNA sequence: TGTGCCAGCAGTGACTCTTGGGAGACCGGGGAGCTGTTTTTT. It translates to CASSDSWETGELFF. The chain joins TRBV6-4 to TRBJ2-2; D is possibly TRBD2 (5 bases). Germline CDR1 and CDR2: MRHNA and SNTAGT. Trimming left V 0 bases short and J 5 bases short, with 7 bases between. The CDR3 consists of 14 residues.

V usage is TRBV5-4 and J usage is TRBJ1-1; TRBD1 is a possible D gene (5 bases). Trimming cost V 5 bases and J 7 bases, with 12 bases left between them. This CDR3 is 12 amino acids long. Germline-derived CDR1 and CDR2 are SGHNT and YYREEE (reference sequence). CDR3 region: CASSLPGVEAFF. CDR3 DNA: TGTGCCAGCAGTCTTCCGGGGGTTGAAGCTTTCTTT.

The V gene is TRBV14, the J gene TRBJ2-7; the D gene is possibly TRBD2 (6 bases). The germline V gene encodes CDR1 SGHDN and CDR2 FVKESK. The CDR3 extends over 14 amino acids. V gave up 2 bases and J gave up 0 bases, with 8 bases separating them. For the CDR3, the DNA is TGTGCCAGCAGCCAACGGGAGCTCTCCTACGAGCAGTACTTC. Protein: CASSQRELSYEQYF. Filled out from reference TRBV14 and TRBJ2-7, the complete variable domain reads EAGVTQFPSHSVIEKGQTVTLRCDPISGHDNLYWYRRVMGKEIKFLLHFVKESKQDESGMPNNRFLAERTGGTYSTLKVQPAELEDSGVYFCASSQRELSYEQYFGPGTRLTVT.

The rearrangement uses TRBV29-1 and TRBJ1-1; unclear D gene. Trimming stripped 1 base from V and 0 bases from J, with 6 bases between. The CDR3 covers 13 residues. Germline loops: CDR1 SQVTM, CDR2 ANQGSEA. The DNA of the CDR3 is TGCAGCGTTGAAGGGCGGATGAACACTGAAGCTTTCTTT. It yields the protein CSVEGRMNTEAFF. The full variable domain, in which reference TRBV29-1 and TRBJ1-1 provide the parts outside the CDR3, is SAVISQKPSRDICQRGTSLTIQCQVDSQVTMMFWYRQQPGQSLTLIATANQGSEATYESGFVIDKFPISRPNLTFSTLTVSNMSPEDSSIYLCSVEGRMNTEAFFGQGTRLTVV.

This clone was seen only once. The V call is TRBV28, the J call TRBJ2-7; TRBD1 is a possible D gene (6 bases). This CDR3 is built from 18 residues. V lost 6 bases, J lost 3 bases, and 27 bases lay in between. The germline V gene has CDR1 MDHEN and CDR2 SYDVKM. The CDR3 DNA sequence: TGTGCCAGCAGCAGTTTTCGGTCCGCTGGACAGAATGGCTACGAGCAGTACTTC. Amino acids: CASSSFRSAGQNGYEQYF.

J is TRBJ2-1 and V is TRBV2; TRBD2 matches 7 bases. With 6 bases clipped from V and 10 bases from J, the junction kept 15 bases outside the gene matches. The CDR3 contains 15 residues. In germline, CDR1 is SNHLY, CDR2 FYNNEI. The CDR3 loop is CASRILIAGSGEQFF. As DNA, the CDR3 is TGTGCCAGCAGAATATTAATAGCGGGTTCTGGGGAGCAGTTCTTC.

CDR3 protein: CASTGLAGGPGRSYEQYF. DNA for the CDR3: TGTGCCAGCACCGGACTAGCGGGAGGCCCTGGCCGGTCCTACGAGCAGTACTTC. The chain is built from TRBV27 and TRBJ2-7, with 14 bases that match TRBD2. CDR1 and CDR2 (germline): MNHEY, SMNVEV (reference sequence). The CDR3 contains 18 residues. Unmatched junction bases numbered 12, after V lost 7 bases and J lost 1 base.

The rearrangement links TRBV11-3 to TRBJ2-5; D possibly corresponds to TRBD2 (5 bases). Germline loops: CDR1 SGHNT, CDR2 YENEEA. This CDR3 spans 13 amino acids. V was trimmed by 10 bases and J by 5 bases, leaving 17 bases between them. The CDR3 sequence: CATASGPWETQYF. CDR3 DNA sequence: TGTGCCACCGCGAGCGGCCCTTGGGAGACCCAGTACTTC.

The J gene is TRBJ1-5, the V gene TRBV28, with D uncertain. CDR1 and CDR2 from the germline V gene are MDHEN and SYDVKM. This CDR3 has 13 residues. The V and J ends lost 6 bases and 1 base respectively, with 7 bases between them. CDR3 protein: CASRLDSNQPQHF. As DNA, the CDR3 is TGTGCCAGCAGACTAGACAGCAATCAGCCCCAGCATTTT.

V and J are TRBV7-6 and TRBJ2-1; tentatively, D is TRBD2 (5 bases). CDR1 and CDR2 (germline): SGHVS, FNYEAQ. V lost 2 bases and J lost 12, with 11 bases in between. This CDR3 contains 12 residues. The CDR3 spells CASSLSTGRQFF. The DNA for the CDR3 is TGTGCCAGCAGCTTATCTACGGGGAGGCAGTTCTTC.

This chain connects TRBV4-1 to TRBJ2-5; tentatively, D is TRBD2 (5 bases). V lost 1 base and J 5 bases, leaving 14 bases between the germline ends. The CDR3 covers 15 residues. Germline V lookup: CDR1 MGHRA, CDR2 YSYEKL. DNA for the CDR3: TGCGCCAGCAGCCAAGTCGACTCGGGGTTCGAGACCCAGTACTTC. As protein: CASSQVDSGFETQYF.

V gene TRBV7-9 combines with J gene TRBJ2-2, with 10 bases matching TRBD2. Trimming cost V 2 bases and J 7 bases; bases outside gene matches: 7. CDR3 size: 16 residues. The germline gives CDR1 SEHNR, CDR2 FQNEAQ (reference sequence). The CDR3 DNA reads TGTGCCAGCAGCTTACTAGCGGGAGTAGGCGGCGGGGAGCTGTTTTTT. Translation gives CASSLLAGVGGGELFF.

The gene calls are TRBV6-1 and TRBJ1-3; D is ambiguous. The V gene lost 2 bases and the J gene lost 4 bases, with 6 bases spanning the gap. The length of the CDR3 is 13 residues. Germline V lookup: CDR1 MNHNS, CDR2 SASEGT. CDR3 region: CASSENSGNTIYF. In DNA form, the CDR3 reads TGTGCCAGCAGTGAAAACTCAGGAAACACCATATATTTT.

This chain connects TRBV7-3 to TRBJ2-3; a possible D gene is TRBD2 (5 bases). Germline V gene data show CDR1 as SGHTA and CDR2 as FQGTGA. This CDR3 region has 12 residues. V lost 4 bases and J lost 4, with 6 bases in between. The CDR3: CASSSGADTQYF. The CDR3 DNA reads as TGTGCCAGCAGCTCCGGGGCAGATACGCAGTATTTT.

The V gene is TRBV5-4, the J gene TRBJ2-7, with D perhaps TRBD2 (6 bases). V dropped 1 base and J dropped 4 bases, with 15 bases sitting between them. The V gene's germline CDR1 is SGHNT and CDR2 YYREEE (reference sequence). The CDR3 runs to 15 residues. The CDR3 coding sequence is TGTGCCAGCAGCTTGTCACGGGACTTCACTTACGAGCAGTACTTC. Translating gives CASSLSRDFTYEQYF.

The rearrangement uses TRBV6-5 and TRBJ2-3; maybe TRBD2 (6 bases). Trimming took 7 bases from V and 4 from J, leaving 15 bases between them. This CDR3 is built from 14 residues. Germline V lookup: CDR1 MNHEY, CDR2 SVGAGI. CDR3 loop: CASNRLVNPDTQYF. The CDR3 DNA is TGTGCCAGCAATAGACTAGTTAACCCAGATACGCAGTATTTT.

This chain connects TRBV5-1 to TRBJ2-3; 8 nucleotides align to TRBD1. The V and J ends lost 3 bases and 1 base, in that order; junction bases with no gene match: 4. Germline loops: CDR1 SGHRS, CDR2 YFSETQ. The CDR3 loop spans 15 amino acids. The CDR3 DNA reads TGCGCCAGCAGCTCCGTACAGGGGGGCACAGATACGCAGTATTTT. It translates to CASSSVQGGTDTQYF.

The chain has TRBV5-1 and TRBJ2-7, with 16 bases that match TRBD2. CDR1 is SGHRS, CDR2 YFSETQ, per germline. J was trimmed by 2 bases and V by 4 bases; bases with no gene match: 6. The CDR3 consists of 17 residues. For the CDR3, the DNA is TGCGCCAGCAGCGAGGGACTAGCGGGAGGGTACCCCTACGAGCAGTACTTC. Translating it yields CASSEGLAGGYPYEQYF.

V and J are TRBV10-2 and TRBJ2-7; D is perhaps TRBD2 (6 bases). The CDR3 has 12 residues. Germline V gives CDR1 WSHSY, CDR2 SAAADI. V was shortened by 4 bases and J by 7 bases, with 11 bases between the two germline ends. CDR3 coding DNA: TGCGCCAGCAGTGGGGGGACTGGTGAGCAGTACTTC. It is translated as CASSGGTGEQYF.

The chain is built from TRBV6-5 and TRBJ2-7; TRBD1 is a possible D gene (6 bases). This CDR3 comprises 13 residues. Germline CDR1 MNHEY, CDR2 SVGAGI. The V end lost 5 bases, the J end lost 2 bases, and 10 bases lay between the germline ends. Here the CDR3 DNA reads TGTGCCAGCAGTATGACAGGTCCCTACGAGCAGTACTTC. Its translation: CASSMTGPYEQYF.

The chain couples TRBV29-1 to TRBJ2-7; D perhaps matches TRBD1 (6 bases). CDR1 SQVTM and CDR2 ANQGSEA come from the germline V gene. Trimming removed 4 bases from V and 2 bases from J, with 9 bases in between. The CDR3 length is 12 residues. The CDR3: CSVAQGPYEQYF. In nucleotides, the CDR3 is TGCAGCGTTGCTCAGGGGCCCTACGAGCAGTACTTC.

The CDR3 sequence: CASILGTAYNEQFF. As DNA, the CDR3 is TGTGCCAGCATCCTCGGGACAGCCTACAATGAGCAGTTCTTC. The V call is TRBV28, the J call TRBJ2-1, with TRBD1 identical over 7 bases. V lost 7 bases to trimming and J lost 2 bases; unmatched junction nucleotides: 5. The germline V gene has CDR1 MDHEN and CDR2 SYDVKM. The CDR3 sequence is 14 residues long.

This chain uses TRBV28 with TRBJ2-3, with 10 bases that match TRBD1. Per germline, CDR1 MDHEN and CDR2 SYDVKM. There are 16 residues in the CDR3. Trimming took 5 bases from V and 2 from J; bases not matched to a gene: 7. CDR3 DNA sequence: TGTGCCAGCAGTAGGCTGGGACAGGGGTACACAGATACGCAGTATTTT. Translating gives CASSRLGQGYTDTQYF.

V is TRBV27 and J is TRBJ1-1; 7 bases are shared with TRBD1. Germline V gives CDR1 MNHEY, CDR2 SMNVEV (reference sequence). The CDR3 runs to 14 residues. V lost 3 bases and J lost 4; bases outside the gene matches: 5. CDR3 coding DNA: TGTGCCAGCAGTTTTACAGGGGTGGGCACTGAAGCTTTCTTT. This sequence encodes CASSFTGVGTEAFF.

DNA of the CDR3: TGTGCCAGCAGTTCCGGGGGGCGAGTACCACCGGACGAGCAGTACTTC. As protein: CASSSGGRVPPDEQYF. This chain uses TRBV28 with TRBJ2-7, with a weak D call TRBD2 (7 bases). V was cut by 4 bases and J by 5 bases, with 21 bases left in between. The CDR3 loop spans 16 amino acids. Germline CDR1 MDHEN, CDR2 SYDVKM.

The V call is TRBV10-3, the J call TRBJ2-7, with a weak D call TRBD1 (6 bases). The CDR3 runs to 15 residues. Germline assignment: CDR1 ENHRY and CDR2 SYGVKD. Trimming shortened V by 2 bases and J by 7 bases, and 18 bases separated the two germline ends. The CDR3 region has the DNA TGTGCCATCAGTGAGCCAAAAGTGATAGGGGGAGAGCAGTACTTC. It translates to CAISEPKVIGGEQYF.

CDR3 region: CASPLVVTEAFF. CDR3 bases: TGCGCCAGCCCCCTTGTTGTCACTGAAGCTTTCTTT. The V and J genes are TRBV10-2 and TRBJ1-1; D is ambiguous. The CDR3 covers 12 residues. Trimming cost V 8 bases and J 4 bases, with 11 bases left between them. Germline CDR1 reads WSHSY; CDR2 reads SAAADI.

This rearrangement joins TRBV5-4 to TRBJ2-7, with 8 positions matching TRBD1. Trimming at V came to 6 bases and at J to 1 base, leaving 9 bases not matched to a gene. The CDR3 is 15 amino acids. Germline V gives CDR1 SGHNT, CDR2 YYREEE (reference sequence). CDR3 nucleotide sequence: TGTGCCAGCAACCACGGACAGGGCAATTCCTACGAGCAGTACTTC. Translated: CASNHGQGNSYEQYF.

The table lists this clone with a count of one. The chain links TRBV5-1 to TRBJ2-3; perhaps TRBD2 as D (5 bases). Between the trimmed V and J ends, which lost 3 bases and 4 bases, there was a span of 6 bases. CDR3 length: 12 residues. Germline V gives CDR1 SGHRS, CDR2 YFSETQ. CDR3 nucleotides: TGCGCCAGCAGCTCCGGGGCAGATACGCAGTATTTT. This translates into CASSSGADTQYF.